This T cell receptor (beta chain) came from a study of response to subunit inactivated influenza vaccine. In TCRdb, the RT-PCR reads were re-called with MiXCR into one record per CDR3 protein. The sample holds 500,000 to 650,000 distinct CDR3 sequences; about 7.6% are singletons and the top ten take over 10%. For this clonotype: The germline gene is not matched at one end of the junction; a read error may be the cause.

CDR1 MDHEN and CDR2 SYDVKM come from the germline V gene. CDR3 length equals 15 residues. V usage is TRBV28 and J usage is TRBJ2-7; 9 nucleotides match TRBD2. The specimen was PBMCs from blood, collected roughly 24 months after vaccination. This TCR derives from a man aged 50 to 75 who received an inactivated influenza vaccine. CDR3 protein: CVSSPLVAGVREQYF. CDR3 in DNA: TGTGTCAGCAGTCCCCTGGTAGCGGGGGTTCGAGAGCAGTACTTC.